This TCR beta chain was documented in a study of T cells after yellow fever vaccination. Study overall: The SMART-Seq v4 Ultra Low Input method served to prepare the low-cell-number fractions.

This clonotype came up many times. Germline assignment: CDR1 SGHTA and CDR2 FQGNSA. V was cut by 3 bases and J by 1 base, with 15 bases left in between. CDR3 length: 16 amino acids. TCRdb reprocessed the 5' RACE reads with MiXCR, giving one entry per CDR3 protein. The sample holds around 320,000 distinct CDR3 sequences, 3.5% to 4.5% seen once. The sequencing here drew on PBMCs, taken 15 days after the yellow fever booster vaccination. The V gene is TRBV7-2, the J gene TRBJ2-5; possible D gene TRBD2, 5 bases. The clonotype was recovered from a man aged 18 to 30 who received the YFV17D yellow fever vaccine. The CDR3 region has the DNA TGTGCCAGCAGCTTGGGGAGACTCGACCCCCAAGAGACCCAGTACTTC. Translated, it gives CASSLGRLDPQETQYF.